The 7 T cell receptor beta chains below were found in one sample sequenced in a study of cytomegalovirus exposure and HLA in healthy donors. The PCR ran on 60 Vbeta and 13 Jbeta primers. The assay was immunoSEQ multiplex PCR, and TCRdb's table has in-frame clones only and misses some. This sample's clone table lists under 150,000 clones. Sequenced input: PBMCs. These receptors all stem from a woman aged 40 to 50 in good health and CMV-seronegative.

The V call is TRBV18, the J call TRBJ2-7, with 8 nucleotides matching TRBD1. J was trimmed by 3 bases and V by 5 bases; bases with no gene match: 3. Germline lookup yields CDR1 KGHSH and CDR2 LQKENI. The CDR3 has 13 amino acids. CDR3 sequence reads: CASSTGQDYEQYF. The CDR3 DNA follows: TGTGCCAGCTCAACGGGACAGGACTACGAGCAGTACTTC.

CDR3 nucleotides: TGTGCCAGCAGCTTACAAAGCGGGGGCGGAGATACGCAGTATTTT. It specifies CASSLQSGGGDTQYF. The V and J genes are TRBV7-2 and TRBJ2-3; 8 bases align to TRBD2. V lost 2 bases to trimming and J lost 5 bases; unmatched junction nucleotides: 6. CDR3 size: 15 residues. Germline assignment: CDR1 SGHTA and CDR2 FQGNSA. Combining the CDR3 with reference TRBV7-2 and TRBJ2-3 gives the whole variable domain GAGVSQSPSNKVTEKGKDVELRCDPISGHTALYWYRQSLGQGLEFLIYFQGNSAPDKSGLPSDRFSAERTGGSVSTLTIQRTQQEDSAVYLCASSLQSGGGDTQYFGPGTRLTVL.

In the case of this clone: Compared with germline, one end of the junction differs, possibly owing to a read error. The genes are TRBV14 and TRBJ2-3; 12 positions agree with TRBD2. The CDR3 runs 17 residues. The germline V gene has CDR1 SGHDN and CDR2 FVKESK. The DNA for the CDR3 is TGTACCAGCAGCCTCTGGACTAGCGGGGCCAGCACAGATACGCAGTATTTT. Translated: CTSSLWTSGASTDTQYF.

The chain couples TRBV15 to TRBJ1-4; D is perhaps TRBD1 (6 bases). The CDR3 is made up of 14 amino acids. V lost 3 bases to trimming and J lost 8 bases, with 13 bases between them. From germline, CDR1 is LNHNV and CDR2 YYDKDF (reference sequence). DNA of the CDR3: TGTGCCACCAGCAGGGGGGGGGCAGGGGAAAAACTGTTTTTT. Translated, it gives CATSRGGAGEKLFF.

The chain links TRBV28 to TRBJ1-4; possibly TRBD1 for D (5 bases). CDR3 length: 17 residues. The V end was cut by 5 bases, the J end by 1 base, with 17 bases between. The germline gives CDR1 MDHEN, CDR2 SYDVKM. The CDR3 spells CASSQVPGLITNEKLFF. DNA for the CDR3: TGTGCCAGCAGTCAAGTCCCGGGACTGATAACTAATGAAAAACTGTTTTTT. The variable domain in full, with the rest retrieved from reference TRBV28 and TRBJ1-4, is DVKVTQSSRYLVKRTGEKVFLECVQDMDHENMFWYRQDPGLGLRLIYFSYDVKMKEKGDIPEGYSVSREKKERFSLILESASTNQTSMYLCASSQVPGLITNEKLFFGSGTQLSVL.

The rearrangement links TRBV7-2 to TRBJ2-1; 8 bases agree with TRBD1. V was pared by 7 bases and J by 8 bases, with 10 bases of the junction left unmatched. There are 14 residues in the CDR3. Germline CDR1 SGHTA, CDR2 FQGNSA. This CDR3 is CASTLFAGGDEQFF. In nucleotides, the CDR3 is TGTGCCAGCACCCTTTTTGCAGGGGGCGATGAGCAGTTCTTC.

The J gene is TRBJ2-3, the V gene TRBV2; a possible D gene is TRBD1 (5 bases). This CDR3 is 15 amino acids long. V was trimmed by 6 bases and J by 6 bases, leaving 19 bases between them. Germline CDR1 SNHLY, CDR2 FYNNEI. CDR3 bases: TGTGCCAGCAGACTCGAGCAAGTGGGGCGGGATACGCAGTATTTT. Residues: CASRLEQVGRDTQYF. Full variable domain (remainder filled in from reference TRBV2 and TRBJ2-3): EPEVTQTPSHQVTQMGQEVILRCVPISNHLYFYWYRQILGQKVEFLVSFYNNEISEKSEIFDDQFSVERPDGSNFTLKIRSTKLEDSAMYFCASRLEQVGRDTQYFGPGTRLTVL.